Below, 27 T cell receptor beta chains from the same sample are listed, as sequenced in a study of blood T cell repertoires in COVID-19. Sequenced by immunoSEQ multiplex PCR; TCRdb stores in-frame clones only, minus some. The repertoire has over 100,000 clones, over 60% of them found once; the top ten carry 1.5% to 2%. Sequencing was performed on peripheral blood. Receptors originate from a woman in her 70s with acute or convalescent COVID-19.

The chain carries TRBV11-2 and TRBJ1-1; D is uncertain. Germline V gives CDR1 SGHAT, CDR2 FQNNGV. Trimming removed 0 bases at V and 4 bases at J, with 12 bases between. The CDR3 runs 15 residues. CDR3 loop: CASSLDGTVGTEAFF. The CDR3 nucleotides read TGTGCCAGCAGCTTAGATGGTACCGTCGGCACTGAAGCTTTCTTT.

This clone has just one count. This rearrangement joins TRBV30 to TRBJ2-1, with no clear D. CDR3 size: 13 residues. The germline V gene encodes CDR1 GTSNPN and CDR2 SVGIG (reference sequence). The V and J ends lost 0 bases and 2 bases respectively, with 5 bases between them. CDR3 protein: CAWSVQTYNEQFF. CDR3 coding DNA: TGTGCCTGGAGTGTACAGACCTACAATGAGCAGTTCTTC.

This chain connects TRBV6-5 to TRBJ1-2, with a tentative D call TRBD1 (5 bases). CDR1 is MNHEY and CDR2 is SVGAGI in the germline V gene. V was trimmed by 2 bases and J by 7 bases, leaving 8 bases between them. The CDR3 covers 12 residues. In nucleotides, the CDR3 is TGTGCCAGCAGTTACGGGGCCGGTGGCTACACCTTC. Its translation: CASSYGAGGYTF.

The chain couples TRBV29-1 to TRBJ2-7, with 7 bases identical to TRBD2. The V gene end was trimmed by 5 bases and the J gene end by 0 bases; junction bases not matched to a gene: 7. Per germline, CDR1 SQVTM and CDR2 ANQGSEA. The length of the CDR3 is 14 residues. CDR3 sequence reads: CSVSGGGSSYEQYF. Written as DNA, the CDR3 is TGCAGCGTTTCTGGGGGGGGGAGCTCCTACGAGCAGTACTTC.

This rearrangement joins TRBV10-3 to TRBJ2-7; a weak D match, TRBD2 (5 bases). Looked up from germline, CDR1 is ENHRY and CDR2 is SYGVKD. This CDR3 has 13 amino acids. V shed 10 bases and J shed 4 bases, with 17 bases lying between them. The CDR3 DNA reads TGTGCCACCAGCAATCAACGAGGGTACGAGCAGTACTTC. Encoded protein: CATSNQRGYEQYF.

In its sample, this clone was seen a few times. The genes are TRBV3-1 (or the pseudogene TRBV3-2) and TRBJ2-7, with TRBD2 identical over 9 bases. V lost 2 bases to trimming and J lost 6 bases; unmatched junction nucleotides: 8. The CDR3 extends over 15 amino acids. Looked up from germline, CDR1 is LGHDT and CDR2 is YNNKEL (reference sequence). The CDR3, as DNA: TGTGCCAGCAGCCAACCGAGCCTAGCGGGAAGCGAGCAGTACTTC. Amino acid sequence: CASSQPSLAGSEQYF.

DNA for the CDR3: TGTGCCAGCAGCCCCGGGACAGTCGGCTCTGGAAACACCATATATTTT. Translated: CASSPGTVGSGNTIYF. The rearrangement uses TRBV7-6 and TRBJ1-3; 7 bases map to TRBD1. Germline values: CDR1 SGHVS, CDR2 FNYEAQ. Trimming removed 5 bases from V and 0 bases from J; junction bases left unmatched: 7. This CDR3 is built from 16 residues.

This clone was seen a few times. This chain connects TRBV19 to TRBJ1-2; no firm D call. The V and J ends lost 0 bases and 4 bases respectively, with 3 bases between them. Germline CDR1 reads LNHDA; CDR2 reads SQIVND (reference sequence). This CDR3 region has 12 residues. The DNA of the CDR3 is TGTGCCAGTAGTATAGACCTCTATGGCTACACCTTC. This gives the protein CASSIDLYGYTF.

This chain uses TRBV7-9 with TRBJ2-5, with D possibly being TRBD1 (5 bases). There are 14 residues in the CDR3. Germline CDR1 SEHNR, CDR2 FQNEAQ (reference sequence). V was clipped by 5 bases and J by 1 base, with 11 bases between them. This CDR3 reads CASSQGHFQETQYF. The CDR3 DNA is TGTGCCAGCAGCCAAGGACACTTCCAAGAGACCCAGTACTTC.

The rearrangement joins TRBV6-1 to TRBJ2-1; D gene unclear. This CDR3 has 15 residues. V lost 1 base and J 3 bases, leaving 10 bases between the germline ends. Per germline, CDR1 MNHNS and CDR2 SASEGT. As DNA, the CDR3 is TGTGCCAGCAGTGAAGACCTATCGGGCTACAATGAGCAGTTCTTC. It codes for CASSEDLSGYNEQFF.

This chain joins TRBV3-1 (or the pseudogene TRBV3-2) and TRBJ1-2; no firm D call. This CDR3 has 11 residues. In germline, CDR1 is LGHDT, CDR2 YNNKEL (reference sequence). V shed 4 bases and J shed 8 bases, with 8 bases lying between them. As DNA, the CDR3 is TGTGCCAGCAGCCTATCTAGGGGCTACACCTTC. It yields the protein CASSLSRGYTF.

The chain recombines TRBV7-9 with TRBJ1-3; D is possibly TRBD1 (5 bases). Germline V gene lookup returns CDR1 SEHNR and CDR2 FQNEAQ (reference sequence). Trimming pared 5 bases from V and 1 base from J, leaving 12 bases between. There are 15 residues in the CDR3. Written as DNA, the CDR3 is TGTGCCAGCAGCAATCGCGGGGCTTCTGGAAACACCATATATTTT. This codes for CASSNRGASGNTIYF.

V usage is TRBV5-1 and J usage is TRBJ2-6; 8 bases align to TRBD1. Germline-derived CDR1 and CDR2 are SGHRS and YFSETQ. V trimming: 2 bases; J trimming: 10 bases; junction bases outside the gene matches: 5. This CDR3 is built from 14 residues. The CDR3 region is CASSLAGTGNVLTF. CDR3 nucleotides: TGCGCCAGCAGCTTAGCCGGGACAGGAAACGTCCTGACTTTC.

This chain links TRBV27 with TRBJ2-3, with 12 nucleotides matching TRBD2. CDR1 and CDR2 from the germline V gene are MNHEY and SMNVEV (reference sequence). With V trimmed by 2 bases and J by 5 bases, 5 bases remained unmatched. The length of the CDR3 is 16 residues. For the CDR3, the DNA is TGTGCCAGCAGTTTACTAGCGGGAGGGCCTTTAGATACGCAGTATTTT. Protein product: CASSLLAGGPLDTQYF.

This clone has just a few counts. The chain has TRBV6-2 or TRBV6-3 and TRBJ2-5, with no clear D. Trimming removed 5 bases at V and 0 bases at J, with 10 bases between. The length of the CDR3 is 14 residues. Germline V gene data show CDR1 as MNHEY and CDR2 as SVGEGT. The CDR3 loop is CASSLTIYQETQYF. DNA of the CDR3: TGTGCCAGCAGTCTGACAATCTACCAAGAGACCCAGTACTTC.

V gene TRBV25-1 combines with J gene TRBJ1-3; D gene ambiguous. The CDR3 has 15 residues. V shed 1 base and J shed 0 bases, with 7 bases lying between them. The germline CDR1 and CDR2 sequences are MGHDK and SYGVNS. CDR3 residues: CASSEFQRSGNTIYF. In DNA form, the CDR3 reads TGTGCCAGCAGTGAATTTCAGCGCTCTGGAAACACCATATATTTT. Combining the CDR3 with reference TRBV25-1 and TRBJ1-3 gives the whole variable domain EADIYQTPRYLVIGTGKKITLECSQTMGHDKMYWYQQDPGMELHLIHYSYGVNSTEKGDLSSESTVSRIRTEHFPLTLESARPSHTSQYLCASSEFQRSGNTIYFGEGSWLTVV.

This clone showed up just once. This CDR3 is CASSLAQVGGGYTF. The CDR3 coding sequence is TGTGCCAGCAGCTTAGCGCAGGTGGGAGGTGGCTACACCTTC. The rearrangement uses TRBV7-8 and TRBJ1-2; D not certain. CDR1 is SGHVS, CDR2 FQNEAQ, per germline. The CDR3 length is 14 residues. V lost 0 bases to trimming and J lost 7 bases, with 12 bases between them.

This clone has just a few counts. The chain is built from TRBV10-3 and TRBJ2-7; 12 bases line up with TRBD2. This CDR3 has 16 residues. The germline V gene encodes CDR1 ENHRY and CDR2 SYGVKD. V was clipped by 2 bases and J by 4 bases; unmatched bases: 6. CDR3 bases: TGTGCCATCAGTGAGAAACTAGCGGGAGGCTGGTACGAGCAGTACTTC. This gives the protein CAISEKLAGGWYEQYF.

In this sample, this clone turned up a few times. The chain combines TRBV30 with TRBJ2-7; 7 nucleotides align to TRBD2. The CDR3 has 12 residues. With V trimmed by 4 bases and J by 2 bases, 2 bases remained unmatched. Germline CDR1 GTSNPN, CDR2 SVGIG (reference sequence). The CDR3 loop is CAWTAGAYEQYF. CDR3 nucleotide sequence: TGTGCCTGGACGGCGGGAGCCTACGAGCAGTACTTC.

This CDR3 reads CSVVSQAYNEQFF. The CDR3 DNA sequence: TGCAGCGTTGTGTCACAGGCGTACAATGAGCAGTTCTTC. The rearrangement joins TRBV29-1 to TRBJ2-1, with D possibly being TRBD1 (5 bases). The germline CDR1 and CDR2 sequences are SQVTM and ANQGSEA. V lost 4 bases to trimming and J lost 4 bases, with 11 bases between them. The CDR3 is 13 residues long.

V is TRBV3-1 (or the pseudogene TRBV3-2) and J is TRBJ2-7; D is undetermined. This CDR3 region has 15 residues. V shed 6 bases and J shed 6 bases, with 21 bases lying between them. Germline assignment: CDR1 LGHDT and CDR2 YNNKEL (reference sequence). CDR3 sequence: CASSPHSGYAVEQYF. In DNA, the CDR3 is TGTGCCAGCAGTCCCCATTCTGGCTATGCGGTCGAGCAGTACTTC.

V gene TRBV7-9 combines with J gene TRBJ1-4; perhaps TRBD1 as D (5 bases). CDR1 SEHNR and CDR2 FQNEAQ come from the germline V gene (reference sequence). The germline V and J ends were trimmed by 6 bases and 3 bases, with 11 bases remaining between them. The CDR3 length is 14 residues. The CDR3 here is CASSRDLSNEKLFF. CDR3 sequence (DNA): TGTGCCAGCAGTCGGGACTTATCTAATGAAAAACTGTTTTTT.

This clone was counted only a few times. This chain connects TRBV21-1 to TRBJ2-7; TRBD1 reflects the table's D call only, with no check against the DNA. TRBV21-1 is a pseudogene. The length of the CDR3 is 16 residues. CDR3 sequence: CASSKAWTGSSYEQYF. The CDR3 DNA follows: TGTGCCAGCAGCAAAGCGTGGACAGGAAGCTCCTACGAGCAGTACTTC.

The chain links TRBV18 to TRBJ2-7; perhaps TRBD2 as D (5 bases). V dropped 6 bases and J dropped 2 bases, with 14 bases sitting between them. The CDR3 runs 14 residues. CDR1 and CDR2 (germline): KGHSH, LQKENI. The DNA of the CDR3 is TGTGCCAGCTCGTTGAGGGAAGAAACCTACGAGCAGTACTTC. Amino acids: CASSLREETYEQYF.

This clone was seen once. The genes are TRBV2 and TRBJ2-1; D might be TRBD2 (6 bases). The V end was cut by 1 base, the J end by 11 bases, with 12 bases between. Germline V gene lookup returns CDR1 SNHLY and CDR2 FYNNEI. CDR3 length equals 13 residues. DNA for the CDR3: TGTGCCAGCAGTGAAGGTGGGGGGATGCAGCAGTTCTTC. Protein product: CASSEGGGMQQFF.

The gene calls are TRBV9 and TRBJ2-5; D perhaps matches TRBD2 (6 bases). V was shortened by 4 bases and J by 2 bases, with 15 bases between the two germline ends. Germline CDR1 reads SGDLS; CDR2 reads YYNGEE. The CDR3 contains 15 residues. CDR3 residues: CASSRSGVGQETQYF. CDR3 bases: TGTGCCAGCAGCCGTAGCGGTGTGGGTCAAGAGACCCAGTACTTC.

The chain couples TRBV2 to TRBJ2-1; 13 bases are shared with TRBD2. The CDR3 has 16 residues. CDR1 and CDR2 from the germline V gene are SNHLY and FYNNEI. After removal of 6 bases from V and 5 bases from J, the junction contained 7 bases not matched to a gene. As DNA, the CDR3 is TGTGCCAGCAGGCGACTAGCGGGGGGATCTAACAATGAGCAGTTCTTC. It translates to CASRRLAGGSNNEQFF.